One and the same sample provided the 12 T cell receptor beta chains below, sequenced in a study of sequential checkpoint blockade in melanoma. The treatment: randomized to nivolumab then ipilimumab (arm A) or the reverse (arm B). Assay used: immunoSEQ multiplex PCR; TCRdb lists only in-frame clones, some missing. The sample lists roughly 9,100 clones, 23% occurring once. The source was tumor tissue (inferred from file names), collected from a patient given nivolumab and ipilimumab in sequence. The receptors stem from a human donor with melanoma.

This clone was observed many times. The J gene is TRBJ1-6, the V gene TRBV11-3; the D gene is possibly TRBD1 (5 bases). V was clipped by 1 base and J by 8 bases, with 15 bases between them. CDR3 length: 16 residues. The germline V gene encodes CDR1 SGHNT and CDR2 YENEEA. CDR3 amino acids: CASSLGAGRGHSPLHF. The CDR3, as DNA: TGTGCCAGCAGCTTAGGGGCGGGGAGGGGACATTCACCCCTCCACTTT.

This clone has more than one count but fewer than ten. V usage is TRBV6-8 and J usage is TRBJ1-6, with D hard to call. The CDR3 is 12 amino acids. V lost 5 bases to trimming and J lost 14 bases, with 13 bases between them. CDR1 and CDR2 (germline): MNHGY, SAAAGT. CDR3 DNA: TGTGCCAGCAGTCCGGAGTCTTCGGCCCTCCACTTT. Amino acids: CASSPESSALHF.

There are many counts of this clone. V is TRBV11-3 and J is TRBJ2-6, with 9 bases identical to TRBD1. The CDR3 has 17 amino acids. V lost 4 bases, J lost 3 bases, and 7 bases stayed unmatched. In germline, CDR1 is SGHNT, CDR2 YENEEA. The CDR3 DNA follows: TGTGCCAGCAGCTCCGGGACAGGGTTATTTGGGGCCAACGTCCTGACTTTC. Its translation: CASSSGTGLFGANVLTF.

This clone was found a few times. In DNA, the CDR3 is TGTGCCAGCAGTTTGGCAGGGCGCTACAATGAGCAGTTCTTC. This translates into CASSLAGRYNEQFF. The chain links TRBV28 to TRBJ2-1; perhaps TRBD1 as D (5 bases). CDR1 is MDHEN and CDR2 is SYDVKM in the germline V gene. The CDR3 is 14 amino acids. V lost 3 bases and J lost 3, with 9 bases in between.

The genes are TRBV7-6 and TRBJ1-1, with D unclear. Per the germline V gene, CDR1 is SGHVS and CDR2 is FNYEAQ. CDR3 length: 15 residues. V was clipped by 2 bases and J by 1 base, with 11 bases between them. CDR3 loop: CASSLNLGPNTEAFF. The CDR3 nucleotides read TGTGCCAGCAGCTTAAATCTAGGCCCGAACACTGAAGCTTTCTTT.

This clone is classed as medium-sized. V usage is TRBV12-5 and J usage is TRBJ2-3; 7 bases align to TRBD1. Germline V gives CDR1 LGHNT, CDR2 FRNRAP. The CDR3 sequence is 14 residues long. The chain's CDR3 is CASLSGTAKDTQYF. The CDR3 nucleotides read TGTGCCAGTCTTTCCGGGACAGCAAAAGATACGCAGTATTTT. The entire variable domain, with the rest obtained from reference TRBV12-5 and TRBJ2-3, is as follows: DARVTQTPRHKVTEMGQEVTMRCQPILGHNTVFWYRQTMMQGLELLAYFRNRAPLDDSGMPKDRFSAEMPDATLATLKIQPSEPRDSAVYFCASLSGTAKDTQYFGPGTRLTVL.

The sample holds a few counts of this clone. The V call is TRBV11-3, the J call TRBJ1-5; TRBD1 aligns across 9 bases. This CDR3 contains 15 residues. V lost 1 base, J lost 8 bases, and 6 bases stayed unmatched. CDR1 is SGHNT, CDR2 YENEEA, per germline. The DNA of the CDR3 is TGTGCCAGCAGCTTAGGGACAGGGGCAATCGAGCCCCAGCATTTT. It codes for CASSLGTGAIEPQHF.

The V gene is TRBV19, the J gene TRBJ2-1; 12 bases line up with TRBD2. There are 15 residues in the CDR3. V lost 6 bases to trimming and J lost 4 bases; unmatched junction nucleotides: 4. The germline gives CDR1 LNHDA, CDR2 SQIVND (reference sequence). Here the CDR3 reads CASRVTSGGYNEQFF. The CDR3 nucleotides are TGTGCCAGTAGGGTCACTAGCGGGGGGTACAATGAGCAGTTCTTC.

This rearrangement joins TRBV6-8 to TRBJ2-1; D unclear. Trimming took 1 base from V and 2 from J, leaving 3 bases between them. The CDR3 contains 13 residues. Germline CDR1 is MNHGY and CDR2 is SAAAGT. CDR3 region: CASSYLAYNEQFF. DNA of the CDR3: TGTGCCAGCAGTTACTTAGCCTACAATGAGCAGTTCTTC.

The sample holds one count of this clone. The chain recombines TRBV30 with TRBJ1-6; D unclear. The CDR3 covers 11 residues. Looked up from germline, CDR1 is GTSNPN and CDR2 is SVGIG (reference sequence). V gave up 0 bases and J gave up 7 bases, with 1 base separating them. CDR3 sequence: CAWSVNSPLHF. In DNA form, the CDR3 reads TGTGCCTGGAGTGTAAATTCACCCCTCCACTTT. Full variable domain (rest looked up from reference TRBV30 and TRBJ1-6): SQTIHQWPATLVQPVGSPLSLECTVEGTSNPNLYWYRQAAGRGLQLLFYSVGIGQISSEVPQNLSASRPQDRQFILSSKKLLLSDSGFYLCAWSVNSPLHFGNGTRLTVT.

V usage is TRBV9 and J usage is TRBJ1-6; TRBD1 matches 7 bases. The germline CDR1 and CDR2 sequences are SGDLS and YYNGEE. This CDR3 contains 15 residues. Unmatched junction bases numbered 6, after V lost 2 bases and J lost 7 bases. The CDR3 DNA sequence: TGTGCCAGCAGCGTCTCAGGGGGGTGGAATTCACCCCTCCACTTT. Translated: CASSVSGGWNSPLHF.

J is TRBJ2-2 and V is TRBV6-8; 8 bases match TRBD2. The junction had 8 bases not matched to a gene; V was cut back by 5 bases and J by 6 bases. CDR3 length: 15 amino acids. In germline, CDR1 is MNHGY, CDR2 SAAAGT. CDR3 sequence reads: CASSDLAGTAGELFF. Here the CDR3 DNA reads TGTGCCAGCAGTGACTTAGCGGGGACGGCCGGGGAGCTGTTTTTT.